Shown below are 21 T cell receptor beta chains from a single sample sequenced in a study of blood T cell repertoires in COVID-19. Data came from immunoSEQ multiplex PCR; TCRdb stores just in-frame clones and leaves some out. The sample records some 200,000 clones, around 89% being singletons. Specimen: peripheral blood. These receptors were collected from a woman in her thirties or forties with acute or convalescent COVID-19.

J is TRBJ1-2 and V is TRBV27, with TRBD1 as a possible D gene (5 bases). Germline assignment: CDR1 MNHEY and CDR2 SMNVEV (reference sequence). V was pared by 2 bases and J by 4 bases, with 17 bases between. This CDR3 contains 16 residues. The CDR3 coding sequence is TGTGCCAGCAGTTTAGAGAGGGGCGGGGGGAGCTATGGCTACACCTTC. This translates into CASSLERGGGSYGYTF.

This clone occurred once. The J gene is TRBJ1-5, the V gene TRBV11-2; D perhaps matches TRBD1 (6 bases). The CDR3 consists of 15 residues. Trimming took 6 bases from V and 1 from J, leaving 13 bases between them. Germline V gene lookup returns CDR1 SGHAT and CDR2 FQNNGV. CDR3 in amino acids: CASRSDRRSNQPQHF. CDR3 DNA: TGTGCCAGCAGATCAGACAGGCGGAGCAATCAGCCCCAGCATTTT.

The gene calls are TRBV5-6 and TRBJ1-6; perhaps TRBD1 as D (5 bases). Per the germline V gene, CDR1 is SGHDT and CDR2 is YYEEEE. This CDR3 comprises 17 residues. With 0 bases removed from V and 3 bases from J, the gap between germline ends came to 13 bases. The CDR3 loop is CASSLVREGVYNSPLHF. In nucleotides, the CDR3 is TGTGCCAGCAGCTTGGTAAGGGAAGGGGTCTATAATTCACCCCTCCACTTT.

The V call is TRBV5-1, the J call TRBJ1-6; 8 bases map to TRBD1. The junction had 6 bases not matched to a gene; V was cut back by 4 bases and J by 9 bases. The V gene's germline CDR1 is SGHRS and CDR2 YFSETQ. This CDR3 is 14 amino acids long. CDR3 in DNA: TGCGCCAGCAGCCCGGACAGGGCATTTTCACCCCTCCACTTT. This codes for CASSPDRAFSPLHF. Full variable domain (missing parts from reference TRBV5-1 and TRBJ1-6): KAGVTQTPRYLIKTRGQQVTLSCSPISGHRSVSWYQQTPGQGLQFLFEYFSETQRNKGNFPGRFSGRQFSNSRSEMNVSTLELGDSALYLCASSPDRAFSPLHFGNGTRLTVT.

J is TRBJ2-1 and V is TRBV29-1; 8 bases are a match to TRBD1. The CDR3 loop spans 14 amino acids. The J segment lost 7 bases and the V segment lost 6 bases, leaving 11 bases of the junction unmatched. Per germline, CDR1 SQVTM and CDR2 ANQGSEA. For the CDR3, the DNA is TGCAGCGTCGCGACAGGGGTTGGGTCTAATGAGCAGTTCTTC. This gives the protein CSVATGVGSNEQFF.

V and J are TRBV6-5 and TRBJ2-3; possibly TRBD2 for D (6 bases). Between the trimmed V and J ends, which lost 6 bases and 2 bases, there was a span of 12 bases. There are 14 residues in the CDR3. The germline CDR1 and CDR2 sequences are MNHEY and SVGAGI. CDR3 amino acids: CASSRLGLTDTQYF. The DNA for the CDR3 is TGTGCCAGCAGCCGACTAGGGCTCACAGATACGCAGTATTTT.

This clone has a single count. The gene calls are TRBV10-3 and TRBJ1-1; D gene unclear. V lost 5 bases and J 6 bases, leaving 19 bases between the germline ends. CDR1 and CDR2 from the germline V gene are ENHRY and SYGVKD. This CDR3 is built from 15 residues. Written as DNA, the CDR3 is TGTGCCATCAGTATAGAAGGACCCCGGGGAGCTGAAGCTTTCTTT. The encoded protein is CAISIEGPRGAEAFF.

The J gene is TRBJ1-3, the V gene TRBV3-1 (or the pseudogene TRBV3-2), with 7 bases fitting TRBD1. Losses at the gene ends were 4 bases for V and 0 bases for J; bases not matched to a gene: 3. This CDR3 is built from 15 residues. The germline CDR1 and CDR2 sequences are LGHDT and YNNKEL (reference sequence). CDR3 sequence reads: CASSPGGLSGNTIYF. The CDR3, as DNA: TGTGCCAGCAGCCCAGGGGGACTCTCTGGAAACACCATATATTTT.

For the CDR3, the DNA is TGTGCCAGCAGCTTGGCGTGGGTAGGAGGTTGGGGCACTGAAGCTTTCTTT. Protein: CASSLAWVGGWGTEAFF. The chain carries TRBV5-8 and TRBJ1-1; D gene unclear. Germline CDR1 SGHTS, CDR2 YDEGEE. The CDR3 covers 17 residues. V lost 0 bases, J lost 4 bases, and 19 bases lay in between. Full variable domain (rest looked up from reference TRBV5-8 and TRBJ1-1): EAGVTQSPTHLIKTRGQQATLRCSPISGHTSVYWYQQALGLGLQFLLWYDEGEERNRGNFPPRFSGRQFPNYSSELNVNALELEDSALYLCASSLAWVGGWGTEAFFGQGTRLTVV.

The CDR3 loop is CASSFAAGYNQPQHF. The CDR3 DNA is TGTGCCAGCAGTTTTGCGGCAGGGTATAATCAGCCCCAGCATTTT. The chain has TRBV28 and TRBJ1-5, with TRBD1 as a possible D gene (5 bases). V was clipped by 3 bases and J by 4 bases, with 13 bases between them. CDR3 length: 15 amino acids. Germline V CDR1 and CDR2: MDHEN, SYDVKM.

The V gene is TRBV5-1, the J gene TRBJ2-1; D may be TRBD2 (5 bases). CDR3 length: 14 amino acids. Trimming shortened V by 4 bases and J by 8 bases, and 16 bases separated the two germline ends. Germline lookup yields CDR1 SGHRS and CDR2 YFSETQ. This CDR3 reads CASSVPGSIDEQFF. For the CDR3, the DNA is TGCGCCAGCAGCGTTCCGGGAAGCATCGATGAGCAGTTCTTC.

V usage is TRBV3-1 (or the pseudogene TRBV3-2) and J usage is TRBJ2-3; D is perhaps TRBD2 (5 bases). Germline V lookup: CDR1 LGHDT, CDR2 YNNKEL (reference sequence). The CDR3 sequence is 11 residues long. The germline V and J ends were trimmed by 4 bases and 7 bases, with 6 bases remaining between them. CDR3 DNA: TGTGCCAGCAGCCGGGAGAATACGCAGTATTTT. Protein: CASSRENTQYF.

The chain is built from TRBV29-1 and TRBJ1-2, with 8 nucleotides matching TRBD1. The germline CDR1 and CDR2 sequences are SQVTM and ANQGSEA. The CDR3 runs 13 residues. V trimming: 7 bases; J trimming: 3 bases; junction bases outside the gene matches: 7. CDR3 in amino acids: CSGGEGQDYGYTF. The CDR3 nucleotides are TGCAGCGGGGGGGAGGGACAGGACTATGGCTACACCTTC.

The chain's CDR3 is CASSLAHATVNTEAFF. Here the CDR3 DNA reads TGCGCCAGCAGCTTGGCACACGCGACAGTGAACACTGAAGCTTTCTTT. V usage is TRBV5-1 and J usage is TRBJ1-1, with D maybe TRBD1 (5 bases). The ends were cut back, 0 bases at V and 0 bases at J, with 12 bases in the middle. The germline CDR1 and CDR2 sequences are SGHRS and YFSETQ. CDR3 length: 16 residues.

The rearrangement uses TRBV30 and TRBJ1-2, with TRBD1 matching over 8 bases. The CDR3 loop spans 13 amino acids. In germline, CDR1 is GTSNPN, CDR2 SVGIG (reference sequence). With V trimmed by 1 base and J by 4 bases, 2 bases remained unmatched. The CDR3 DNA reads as TGTGCCTGGAGTGCTGGACAGGGCTATGGCTACACCTTC. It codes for CAWSAGQGYGYTF.

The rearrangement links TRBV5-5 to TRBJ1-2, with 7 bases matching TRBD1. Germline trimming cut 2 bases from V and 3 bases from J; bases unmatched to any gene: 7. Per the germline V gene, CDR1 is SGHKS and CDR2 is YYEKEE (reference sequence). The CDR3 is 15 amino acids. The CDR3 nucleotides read TGTGCCAGCAGCTTCACCGGGACAGAGTACTATGGCTACACCTTC. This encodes CASSFTGTEYYGYTF.

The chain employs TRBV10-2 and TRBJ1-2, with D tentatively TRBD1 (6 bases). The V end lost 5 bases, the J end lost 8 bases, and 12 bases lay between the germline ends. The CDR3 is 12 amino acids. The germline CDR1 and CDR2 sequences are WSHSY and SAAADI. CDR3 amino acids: CASSYQGWGYTF. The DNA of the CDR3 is TGCGCCAGCAGTTATCAGGGGTGGGGCTACACCTTC.

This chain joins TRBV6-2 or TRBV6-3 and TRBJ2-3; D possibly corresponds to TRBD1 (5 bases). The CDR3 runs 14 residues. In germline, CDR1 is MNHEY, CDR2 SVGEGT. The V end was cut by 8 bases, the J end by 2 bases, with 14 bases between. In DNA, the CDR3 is TGTGCCAGCGGCCACAGGAGAAACACAGATACGCAGTATTTT. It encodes CASGHRRNTDTQYF.

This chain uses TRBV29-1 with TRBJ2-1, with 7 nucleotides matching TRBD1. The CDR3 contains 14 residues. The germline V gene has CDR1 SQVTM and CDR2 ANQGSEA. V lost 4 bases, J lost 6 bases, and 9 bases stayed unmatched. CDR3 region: CSVGGSTGSNEQFF. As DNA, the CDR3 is TGCAGCGTTGGAGGGTCGACAGGGAGCAATGAGCAGTTCTTC.

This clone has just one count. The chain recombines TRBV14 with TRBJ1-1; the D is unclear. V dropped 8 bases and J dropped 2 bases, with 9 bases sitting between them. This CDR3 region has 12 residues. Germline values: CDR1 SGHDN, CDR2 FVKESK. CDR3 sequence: CASRHFNTEAFF. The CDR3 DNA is TGTGCCAGCCGACACTTCAACACTGAAGCTTTCTTT.

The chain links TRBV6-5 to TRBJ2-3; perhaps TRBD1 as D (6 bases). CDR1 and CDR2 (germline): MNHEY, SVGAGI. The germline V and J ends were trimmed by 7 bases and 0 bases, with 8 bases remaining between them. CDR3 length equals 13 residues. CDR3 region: CASNRESTDTQYF. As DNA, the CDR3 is TGTGCCAGCAACAGGGAAAGCACAGATACGCAGTATTTT.